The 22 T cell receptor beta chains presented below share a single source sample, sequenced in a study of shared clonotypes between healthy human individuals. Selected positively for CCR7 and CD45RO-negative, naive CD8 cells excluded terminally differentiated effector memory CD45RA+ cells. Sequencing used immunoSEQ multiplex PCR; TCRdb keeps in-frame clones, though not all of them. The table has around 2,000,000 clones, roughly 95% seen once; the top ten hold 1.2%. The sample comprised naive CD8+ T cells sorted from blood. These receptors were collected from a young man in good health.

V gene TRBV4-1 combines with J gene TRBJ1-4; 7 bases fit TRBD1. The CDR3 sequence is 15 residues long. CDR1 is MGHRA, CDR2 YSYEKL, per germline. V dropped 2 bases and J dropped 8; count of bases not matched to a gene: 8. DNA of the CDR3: TGCGCCAGCAGCCAACCGGGACAGAATAACGAAAAACTGTTTTTT. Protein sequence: CASSQPGQNNEKLFF.

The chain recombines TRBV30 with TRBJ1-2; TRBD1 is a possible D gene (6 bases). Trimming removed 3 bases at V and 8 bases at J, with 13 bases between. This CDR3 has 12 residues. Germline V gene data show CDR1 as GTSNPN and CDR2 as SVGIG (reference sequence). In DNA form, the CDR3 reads TGTGCCTGGAGAGGAGGGGGGGAAGGCTACACCTTC. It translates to CAWRGGGEGYTF.

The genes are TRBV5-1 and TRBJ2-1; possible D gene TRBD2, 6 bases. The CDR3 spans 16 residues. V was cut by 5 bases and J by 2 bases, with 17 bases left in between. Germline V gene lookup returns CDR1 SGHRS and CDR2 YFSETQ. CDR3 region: CASRGGVKGPYNEQFF. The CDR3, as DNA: TGCGCCAGCAGGGGAGGTGTGAAGGGACCCTACAATGAGCAGTTCTTC.

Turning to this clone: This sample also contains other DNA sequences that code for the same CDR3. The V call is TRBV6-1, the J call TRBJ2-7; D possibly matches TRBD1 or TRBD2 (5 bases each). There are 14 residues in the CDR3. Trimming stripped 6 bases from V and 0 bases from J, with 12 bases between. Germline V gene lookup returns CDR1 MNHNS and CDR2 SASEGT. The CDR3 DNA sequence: TGTGCCAGCAGCGCTCGGGGCAGCTCCTACGAGCAGTACTTC. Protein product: CASSARGSSYEQYF.

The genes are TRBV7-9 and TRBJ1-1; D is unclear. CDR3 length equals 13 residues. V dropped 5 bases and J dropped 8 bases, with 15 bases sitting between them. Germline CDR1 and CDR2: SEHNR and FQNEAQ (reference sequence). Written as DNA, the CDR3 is TGTGCCAGCAGCCCAACCTTAAACCGGGAAGCTTTCTTT. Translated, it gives CASSPTLNREAFF.

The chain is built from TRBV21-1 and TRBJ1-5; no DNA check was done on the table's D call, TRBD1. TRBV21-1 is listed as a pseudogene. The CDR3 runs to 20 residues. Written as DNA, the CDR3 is TGTGCCAGCAGCAAACGGGAAGTAACAGGGTATTTTTATAGCAATCAGCCCCAGCATTTT. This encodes CASSKREVTGYFYSNQPQHF.

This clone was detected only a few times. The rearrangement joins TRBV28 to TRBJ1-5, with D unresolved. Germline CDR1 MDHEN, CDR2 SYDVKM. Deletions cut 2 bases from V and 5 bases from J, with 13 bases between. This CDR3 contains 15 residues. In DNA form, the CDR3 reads TGTGCCAGCAGTTTAGGCACCTTCCAAGATCAGCCCCAGCATTTT. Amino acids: CASSLGTFQDQPQHF.

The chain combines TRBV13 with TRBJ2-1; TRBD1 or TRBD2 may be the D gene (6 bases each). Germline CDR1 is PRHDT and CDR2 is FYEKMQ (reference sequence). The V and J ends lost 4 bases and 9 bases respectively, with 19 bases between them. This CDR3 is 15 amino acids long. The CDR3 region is CASSYPGRGGGEQFF. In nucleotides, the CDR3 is TGTGCCAGCAGCTACCCGGGCCGCGGAGGGGGTGAGCAGTTCTTC.

Here the CDR3 DNA reads TGTGCCAGCAGCCCTGCCGGGGAGCAGTACTTC. Translation gives CASSPAGEQYF. The V call is TRBV7-2, the J call TRBJ2-7; D ambiguous. The CDR3 sequence is 11 residues long. Germline CDR1 reads SGHTA; CDR2 reads FQGNSA. V lost 5 bases, J lost 7 bases, and 9 bases lay in between.

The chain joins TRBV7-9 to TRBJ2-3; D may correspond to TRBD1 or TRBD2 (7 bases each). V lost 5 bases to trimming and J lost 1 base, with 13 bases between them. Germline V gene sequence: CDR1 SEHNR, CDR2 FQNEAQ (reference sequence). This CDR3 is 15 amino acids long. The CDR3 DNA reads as TGTGCCAGCAGCAAACCAGGGGGGGGCACAGATACGCAGTATTTT. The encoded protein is CASSKPGGGTDTQYF.

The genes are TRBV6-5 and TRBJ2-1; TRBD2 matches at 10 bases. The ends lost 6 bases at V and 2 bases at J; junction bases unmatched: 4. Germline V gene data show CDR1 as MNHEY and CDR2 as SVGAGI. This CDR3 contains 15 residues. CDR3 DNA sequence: TGTGCCAGCAGCCGAACTAGCGGGGCCTACAATGAGCAGTTCTTC. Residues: CASSRTSGAYNEQFF.

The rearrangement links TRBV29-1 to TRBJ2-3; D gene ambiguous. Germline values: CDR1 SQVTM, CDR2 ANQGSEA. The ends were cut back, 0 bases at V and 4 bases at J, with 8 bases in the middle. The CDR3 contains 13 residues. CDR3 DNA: TGCAGCGTTGAAGAAGGGTCGGCAGATACGCAGTATTTT. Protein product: CSVEEGSADTQYF.

The CDR3 DNA follows: TGTGCCAGCAGCTTGACAGGGGGAGATCAGCCCCAGCATTTT. Translating it yields CASSLTGGDQPQHF. This chain uses TRBV7-9 with TRBJ1-5, with 9 positions matching TRBD1. Trimming at V came to 3 bases and at J to 5 bases, leaving 2 bases not matched to a gene. CDR3 size: 14 residues. The germline V gene encodes CDR1 SEHNR and CDR2 FQNEAQ (reference sequence).

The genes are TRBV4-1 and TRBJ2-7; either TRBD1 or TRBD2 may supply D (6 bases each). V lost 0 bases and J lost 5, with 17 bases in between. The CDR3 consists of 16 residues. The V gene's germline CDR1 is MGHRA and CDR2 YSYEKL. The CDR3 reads CASSQDRGVWSNEQYF. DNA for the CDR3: TGCGCCAGCAGCCAAGATAGGGGGGTTTGGAGCAACGAGCAGTACTTC.

DNA of the CDR3: TGTGCCAGCAGTGAATCGGGGGACCTCATTGTAGATACGCAGTATTTT. This codes for CASSESGDLIVDTQYF. The rearrangement links TRBV6-1 to TRBJ2-3; tentative D call: TRBD2 (6 bases). The CDR3 sequence is 16 residues long. Trimming took 2 bases from V and 5 from J, leaving 17 bases between them. Per the germline V gene, CDR1 is MNHNS and CDR2 is SASEGT.

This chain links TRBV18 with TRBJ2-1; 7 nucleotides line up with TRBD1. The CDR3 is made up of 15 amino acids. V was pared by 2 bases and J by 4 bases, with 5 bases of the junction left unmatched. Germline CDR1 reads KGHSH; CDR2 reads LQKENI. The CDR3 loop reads CASSPEDRVYNEQFF. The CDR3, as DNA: TGTGCCAGCTCACCAGAAGACAGGGTTTACAATGAGCAGTTCTTC.

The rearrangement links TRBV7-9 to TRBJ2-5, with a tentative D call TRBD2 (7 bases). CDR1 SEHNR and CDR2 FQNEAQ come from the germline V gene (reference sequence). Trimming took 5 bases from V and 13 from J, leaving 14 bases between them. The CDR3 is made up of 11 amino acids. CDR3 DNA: TGTGCCAGCAGCCCAGGGGACTACCCGTACTTC. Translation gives CASSPGDYPYF.

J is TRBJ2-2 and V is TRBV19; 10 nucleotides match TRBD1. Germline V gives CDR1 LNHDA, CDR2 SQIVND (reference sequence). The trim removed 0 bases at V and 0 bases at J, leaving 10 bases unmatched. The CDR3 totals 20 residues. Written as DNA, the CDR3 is TGTGCCAGTAGTATAGACCCCACGGGGACAGGGGCACCGAACACCGGGGAGCTGTTTTTT. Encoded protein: CASSIDPTGTGAPNTGELFF.

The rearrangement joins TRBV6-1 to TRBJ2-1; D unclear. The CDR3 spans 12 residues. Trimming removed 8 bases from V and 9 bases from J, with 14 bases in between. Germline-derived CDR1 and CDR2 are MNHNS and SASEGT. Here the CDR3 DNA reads TGTGCCAGCGAAGGATCTGCGCCTGAGCAGTTCTTC. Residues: CASEGSAPEQFF.

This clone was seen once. The DNA of the CDR3 is TGTGCCAGCAGGTTGGGACAGTCATCCTACAATGAGCAGTTCTTC. This encodes CASRLGQSSYNEQFF. The gene calls are TRBV6-5 and TRBJ2-1, with 7 bases that match TRBD1. The V and J ends lost 6 bases and 1 base, in that order; junction bases with no gene match: 6. This CDR3 spans 15 amino acids. Germline-derived CDR1 and CDR2 are MNHEY and SVGAGI.

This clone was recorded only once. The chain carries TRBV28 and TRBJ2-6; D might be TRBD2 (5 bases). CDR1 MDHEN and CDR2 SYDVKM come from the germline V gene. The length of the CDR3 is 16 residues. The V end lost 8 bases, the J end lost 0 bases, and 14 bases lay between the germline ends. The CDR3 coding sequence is TGTGCCAGCCGGGGATACAAATACTCTGGGGCCAACGTCCTGACTTTC. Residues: CASRGYKYSGANVLTF.

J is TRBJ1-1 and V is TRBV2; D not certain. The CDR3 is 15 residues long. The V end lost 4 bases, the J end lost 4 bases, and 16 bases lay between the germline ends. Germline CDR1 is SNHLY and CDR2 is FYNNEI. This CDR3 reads CASSGSGWEVTEAFF. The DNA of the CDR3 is TGTGCCAGCAGTGGCAGTGGTTGGGAGGTCACTGAAGCTTTCTTT.